A selection of T cell receptor beta chains follows, all from one sample in a study of CD8 T cells in Susac syndrome. TCRdb independently ran MiXCR on the immunoSEQ multiplex PCR reads; one entry per CDR3 protein. The repertoire holds approximately 150,000 distinct CDR3 sequences, with around 94% as singletons. The sequenced sample was CD4+ T cells from PBMCs. The receptors here all came from a human donor in good health. CDR3s include the opening cysteine and the closing phenylalanine or tryptophan.

j_gene	v_gene	CDR3aa
TRBJ2-7	TRBV12-3/TRBV12-4	CASSSRLAGNYEQYF
TRBJ2-2	TRBV28	CASGLNLGELFF
TRBJ2-7	TRBV15	CATSRDPTGYEQYF
TRBJ2-7	TRBV20-1	CSAPFPTSGSYEQYF
TRBJ2-1	TRBV14	CASSQLAGGYNEQFF
TRBJ1-2	TRBV30	CAWSVDRGEDRYTF
TRBJ1-2	TRBV12-3/TRBV12-4	CASSLGNLARGAYGYTF
TRBJ2-2	TRBV5-1	CASSSARQGPGELFF
TRBJ2-1	TRBV7-3	CASSLRGGGRPSYNEQFF
TRBJ1-2	TRBV12-3/TRBV12-4	CASTRDRTIYGYTF
TRBJ2-3	TRBV24-1	CATSDGTSGRSDTQYF
TRBJ2-5	TRBV6-1	CASRRRSRDYEETQYF
TRBJ2-3	TRBV12-3/TRBV12-4	CASTYVGGESTDTQYF
TRBJ2-7	TRBV5-6	CASSFTGSLYEQYF
TRBJ1-5	TRBV30	CAWSRTGSSNQPQHF
TRBJ1-1	TRBV19	CASSIIGGGNTEAFF
TRBJ1-1	TRBV11-1	CASSLAGTPTAFF
TRBJ1-2	TRBV6-6	CASSPPGGVGYTF
TRBJ1-1	TRBV28	CASSPYTGMNTEAFF
TRBJ1-2	TRBV3-1	CASSHPGRGNYGYTF
TRBJ2-5	TRBV9	CASSVDMTEETQYF
TRBJ1-5	TRBV19	CASSSPPGYSNQPQHF
TRBJ1-1	TRBV11-2	CASSSKQNTEAFF
TRBJ2-5	TRBV20-1	CSATRKGLQETQYF
TRBJ2-7	TRBV18	CASSPPTGWAYEQYF
TRBJ2-1	TRBV29-1	CSLILRTSGSNEQFF
TRBJ1-5	TRBV29-1	CSVRFGGGNQPQHF
TRBJ1-2	TRBV12-3/TRBV12-4	CASSLAGAANYGYTF
TRBJ1-2	TRBV30	CAWSATGQGGYTF
TRBJ2-1	TRBV2	CASSRQKALSYNEQFF
TRBJ2-1	TRBV7-9	CASSYNDRAGGSYNEQFF
TRBJ1-4	TRBV3-1	CASSQDPANEKLFF
TRBJ2-1	TRBV20-1	CSARASNSYNEQFF
TRBJ1-2	TRBV10-3	CAIRDNRQGLNYGYTF
TRBJ1-5	TRBV12-3/TRBV12-4	CASSLVPWIGTSLNSNQPQHF
TRBJ2-5	TRBV7-9	CASSLEGRGEETQYF
TRBJ2-5	TRBV6-1	CASSEGIPQETQYF
TRBJ1-1	TRBV7-2	CASSLTHERAEAFF
TRBJ2-1	TRBV7-2	CASRRALDEQFF
TRBJ2-6	TRBV5-1	CASLPTSGANVLTF
TRBJ2-2	TRBV10-1	CASSDIGLAPNTGELFF
TRBJ2-7	TRBV5-1	CASSFERPSYEQYF
TRBJ2-5	TRBV20-1	CSAIWGVQETQYF
TRBJ2-7	TRBV5-1	CASSLGQTSYEQYF
TRBJ2-2	TRBV6-5	CASSRTTGELFF
TRBJ1-1	TRBV12-3/TRBV12-4	CASSLKLNTEAFF
TRBJ2-7	TRBV10-3	CAISETLGEQYF
TRBJ2-2	TRBV24-1	CATSDLRRGNTGELFF
TRBJ1-1	TRBV3-1	CASSQERGGAFF
TRBJ2-7	TRBV2	CASSEARGYEQYF
TRBJ2-7	TRBV6-5	CASRRAGRSYEQYF
TRBJ2-5	TRBV20-1	CSARRGYQETQYF
TRBJ1-1	TRBV7-9	CASSLGAPTAFF